These 6 T cell receptor beta chains were sequenced from one sample in a study of blood T cells in healthy people across ages (dated by TCRdb to the mid-2010s). Receptors were amplified or captured by 5' RACE. Sequencing instrument: Illumina HiSeq 2500. The second PCR ran for about 6 to 12 cycles and used a J-beta primer mix along with a sample-barcoded 5' primer. TCRdb cleaned the public reads at Q25 with fastp, built clones with MiXCR and kept in-frame beta chains. For every CDR3 protein sequence, its rows merge into one entry that carries the most common genes and DNA. Here the sample has over 950,000 distinct CDR3 sequences; 45% to 60% occur a single time. The ten largest account for over 20% of the sample. Input material: blood. The receptors shown here come from a woman aged 60 to 75 in good health.

This clonotype was seen a few times. The V gene is TRBV28, the J gene TRBJ1-4, with D perhaps TRBD1 (6 bases). This CDR3 is 15 amino acids long. Germline V lookup: CDR1 MDHEN, CDR2 SYDVKM. V shed 2 bases and J shed 11 bases, with 18 bases lying between them. CDR3: CASSLTAGSRGKLFF. CDR3 in DNA: TGTGCCAGCAGTTTAACGGCAGGGAGTAGGGGGAAACTGTTTTTT.

The chain has TRBV7-8 and TRBJ2-5; 10 bases agree with TRBD2. J gave up 4 bases and V 0 bases, and 17 bases lay outside the gene matches. In germline, CDR1 is SGHVS, CDR2 FQNEAQ. The CDR3 is 20 amino acids. The CDR3 DNA sequence: TGTGCCAGCAGCTTAGCCTTGGTGCTAGCGGGAGAGGGGGTGGCAGAGACCCAGTACTTC. Protein sequence: CASSLALVLAGEGVAETQYF.

This clonotype was counted between two and nine times. The chain recombines TRBV28 with TRBJ2-5; D perhaps matches TRBD1 (6 bases). Looked up from germline, CDR1 is MDHEN and CDR2 is SYDVKM. Between the trimmed V and J ends, which lost 3 bases and 4 bases, there was a span of 15 bases. This CDR3 contains 15 residues. CDR3 nucleotides: TGTGCCAGCAGTTTGGCATACACAGGGCTAGAGACCCAGTACTTC. Protein sequence: CASSLAYTGLETQYF.

The V call is TRBV6-6, the J call TRBJ2-7, with D possibly being TRBD1 or TRBD2 (6 bases each). The CDR3 loop spans 13 amino acids. Germline assignment: CDR1 MNHNY and CDR2 SVGAGI (reference sequence). The V end lost 10 bases, the J end lost 2 bases, and 15 bases lay between the germline ends. DNA of the CDR3: TGTGCCACCGCCGGGGGCAGCACCTACGAGCAGTACTTC. It is translated as CATAGGSTYEQYF.

This clonotype appeared a few times. The chain employs TRBV7-2 and TRBJ2-7, with a possible D match to TRBD2 (5 bases). The CDR3 extends over 15 amino acids. Per germline, CDR1 SGHTA and CDR2 FQGNSA. The V end was cut by 2 bases, the J end by 2 bases, with 13 bases between. As DNA, the CDR3 is TGTGCCAGCAGCTTATATATTTTCGGGGCCTACGAGCAGTACTTC. This translates into CASSLYIFGAYEQYF. The full variable domain, completed using reference TRBV7-2 and TRBJ2-7, is GAGVSQSPSNKVTEKGKDVELRCDPISGHTALYWYRQSLGQGLEFLIYFQGNSAPDKSGLPSDRFSAERTGGSVSTLTIQRTQQEDSAVYLCASSLYIFGAYEQYFGPGTRLTVT.

This chain links TRBV7-9 with TRBJ2-3; 11 bases fit TRBD2. V gave up 8 bases and J gave up 5 bases; unmatched junction bases: 6. This CDR3 has 14 amino acids. CDR1 is SEHNR, CDR2 FQNEAQ, per germline (reference sequence). The CDR3 DNA is TGTGCCAGCCAGACTAGCGGGAACTTAGATACGCAGTATTTT. Its translation is CASQTSGNLDTQYF.